The 16 T cell receptor beta chains given below trace back to one sample, sequenced in a study of spatial heterogeneity in lung cancer. Indicated time point: sample taken at primary tumor resection. Each CDR3 protein is one row after TCRdb ran MiXCR on the 5' RACE reads. This table has more than 35,000 distinct CDR3 sequences, 5.2% appearing once. The material sequenced was PBMCs, taken at surgery. The receptor set was obtained from a female donor with early-stage non-small cell lung cancer.

This clonotype was picked up many times. The V gene is TRBV11-3, the J gene TRBJ2-7; unclear D gene. Trimming cost V 0 bases and J 6 bases, with 9 bases left between them. CDR1 and CDR2 (germline): SGHNT, YENEEA. This CDR3 is built from 13 residues. The CDR3 coding sequence is TGTGCCAGCAGCTTAGATATAGTCGCCGAGCAGTACTTC. Its protein product is CASSLDIVAEQYF. The whole variable domain, filled in from reference TRBV11-3 and TRBJ2-7, reads EAGVVQSPRYKIIEKKQPVAFWCNPISGHNTLYWYLQNLGQGPELLIRYENEEAVDDSQLPKDRFSAERLKGVDSTLKIQPAELGDSAVYLCASSLDIVAEQYFGPGTRLTVT.

This clonotype was found a few times. The chain is built from TRBV6-1 and TRBJ2-7, with 7 bases matching TRBD1. CDR3 size: 14 residues. V lost 5 bases and J lost 0; bases outside the gene matches: 4. CDR1 is MNHNS and CDR2 is SASEGT in the germline V gene. The CDR3: CASSRDSFSYEQYF. The CDR3 nucleotides read TGTGCCAGCAGTAGGGACAGCTTCTCCTACGAGCAGTACTTC.

At least ten counts were recorded for this clonotype. The chain has TRBV20-1 and TRBJ2-5; 10 positions match TRBD2. V shed 3 bases, J shed 4 bases, and the junction held 11 bases outside the gene matches. CDR1 is DFQATT and CDR2 is SNEGSKA in the germline V gene (reference sequence). The CDR3 is 16 residues long. The chain's CDR3 is CSASISRLAGAETQYF. DNA of the CDR3: TGCAGTGCTAGTATCTCGAGGCTAGCGGGGGCAGAGACCCAGTACTTC.

This clonotype is judged medium-sized. The genes are TRBV5-1 and TRBJ2-7; tentatively, D is TRBD1 (6 bases). The CDR3 is 15 amino acids. Germline loops: CDR1 SGHRS, CDR2 YFSETQ. The V gene lost 3 bases and the J gene lost 3 bases, with 16 bases spanning the gap. This CDR3 reads CASSWAPTGNYEQYF. CDR3 DNA: TGCGCCAGCAGCTGGGCCCCGACAGGAAACTACGAGCAGTACTTC.

This clonotype was counted many times. The V gene is TRBV6-1, the J gene TRBJ1-5; tentative D call: TRBD1 (5 bases). The CDR3 covers 14 residues. Trimming left V 7 bases short and J 3 bases short, with 13 bases between. The germline CDR1 and CDR2 sequences are MNHNS and SASEGT. The DNA of the CDR3 is TGTGCCAGCACCGAAGCCAGGGTCAATCAGCCCCAGCATTTT. Its protein product is CASTEARVNQPQHF.

This clonotype appeared many times. This sequence joins TRBV7-2 and TRBJ2-7; no definite D call. V was clipped by 4 bases and J by 0 bases, with 4 bases between them. Germline V gene sequence: CDR1 SGHTA, CDR2 FQGNSA. The CDR3 has 12 residues. CDR3: CASSSSSYEQYF. CDR3 DNA: TGTGCCAGCAGCTCTAGCTCCTACGAGCAGTACTTC.

This clonotype was seen at least ten times. The V call is TRBV10-1, the J call TRBJ1-1; D gene uncertain. The CDR3 covers 11 residues. Germline CDR1 and CDR2: WNHNN and SYGVQD (reference sequence). V gave up 5 bases and J gave up 8 bases, with 9 bases separating them. The CDR3 DNA is TGCGCCAGCAGTCCCGGGTGGGAAGCTTTCTTT. Its protein product is CASSPGWEAFF.

The chain carries TRBV7-3 and TRBJ1-1; weak D call: TRBD1 (5 bases). Germline CDR1 reads SGHTA; CDR2 reads FQGTGA. CDR3 length: 13 amino acids. V lost 6 bases, J lost 2 bases, and 10 bases lay in between. The CDR3: CASRSQGNTEAFF. The CDR3 bases are TGTGCCAGCAGAAGTCAGGGAAACACTGAAGCTTTCTTT.

This clonotype was picked up many times. V usage is TRBV20-1 and J usage is TRBJ2-3; D might be TRBD1 or TRBD2, each matching 6 bases. CDR1 and CDR2 from the germline V gene are DFQATT and SNEGSKA (reference sequence). This CDR3 has 14 amino acids. This CDR3 is CRCVLGGFTDTQYF. For the CDR3, the DNA is TGCAGATGTGTCCTAGGGGGGTTCACAGATACGCAGTATTTT.

This clonotype was seen many times. V gene TRBV7-2 combines with J gene TRBJ2-5; 8 bases match TRBD1. Germline CDR1 SGHTA, CDR2 FQGNSA. V lost 3 bases to trimming and J lost 5 bases; unmatched junction nucleotides: 5. The CDR3 runs 14 residues. The CDR3 spells CASSLDRAGETQYF. The DNA for the CDR3 is TGTGCCAGCAGCTTGGACAGGGCCGGGGAGACCCAGTACTTC.

This clonotype was recorded at least ten times. V is TRBV9 and J is TRBJ2-3; TRBD2 might be the D (6 bases). Germline lookup yields CDR1 SGDLS and CDR2 YYNGEE. V was clipped by 6 bases and J by 0 bases, with 20 bases between them. CDR3 length: 17 amino acids. CDR3: CASTKGPSGSSTDTQYF. CDR3 bases: TGTGCCAGCACCAAGGGCCCCAGCGGGTCTAGCACAGATACGCAGTATTTT.

This clonotype was seen a few times. The V call is TRBV6-4, the J call TRBJ2-7; D is perhaps TRBD1 (6 bases). The CDR3 length is 13 residues. Trimming stripped 5 bases from V and 4 bases from J, with 12 bases between. Looked up from germline, CDR1 is MRHNA and CDR2 is SNTAGT. DNA of the CDR3: TGTGCCAGCAGTCAATTACAGGGATACGAGCAGTACTTC. It is translated as CASSQLQGYEQYF.

A single count supports this clonotype. The chain has TRBV6-6 and TRBJ2-4; 7 positions match TRBD1. Germline CDR1 is MNHNY and CDR2 is SVGAGI (reference sequence). There are 16 residues in the CDR3. V lost 4 bases, J lost 1 base, and 7 bases stayed unmatched. CDR3 DNA sequence: TGTGCCAGCAGTTCAACAGGGGTACGGGCCAAAAACATTCAGTACTTC. Its protein is CASSSTGVRAKNIQYF.

This clonotype ranks as medium-sized. V usage is TRBV20-1 and J usage is TRBJ2-4, with D perhaps matching TRBD1 or TRBD2 (5 bases each). Germline V gene data show CDR1 as DFQATT and CDR2 as SNEGSKA (reference sequence). The V end lost 3 bases, the J end lost 6 bases, and 12 bases lay between the germline ends. The length of the CDR3 is 13 residues. CDR3 bases: TGCAGTGCTAGGAAAGGGACGGTAAACATTCAGTACTTC. It codes for CSARKGTVNIQYF.

This clonotype was seen more than once but under ten times. The chain links TRBV9 to TRBJ2-5, with D perhaps given as TRBD1 or TRBD2 (5 bases each). Trimming left V 3 bases short and J 3 bases short, with 12 bases between. This CDR3 contains 14 residues. Germline CDR1 is SGDLS and CDR2 is YYNGEE. In DNA, the CDR3 is TGTGCCAGCAGCGGATGGGACGGAAAAGAGACCCAGTACTTC. Protein: CASSGWDGKETQYF.

This clonotype appeared many times. The genes are TRBV15 and TRBJ1-1, with TRBD1 as a possible D gene (5 bases). The CDR3 runs to 13 residues. The V and J ends lost 5 bases and 11 bases respectively, with 18 bases between them. Germline-derived CDR1 and CDR2 are LNHNV and YYDKDF (reference sequence). In nucleotides, the CDR3 is TGTGCCACCAGCCTGGAGGGACCGAGGGAGGCTTTCTTT. It is translated as CATSLEGPREAFF.